A selection of T cell receptor beta chains follows, all from one sample in a study of blood T cell repertoires in COVID-19. Some clones are missing from TCRdb's copy, which holds only in-frame ones; the method was immunoSEQ multiplex PCR. The repertoire includes 150,000 to 200,000 clones, around 82% of them detected once, and around 7% sits in the top ten. The sample consisted of peripheral blood. The receptors come from a woman between 35 and 50 years old with COVID-19, enrolled during active disease. Each CDR3 is given with its conserved first and last residue. A D gene is named only where the DNA matches it firmly. Clone size is stated in some rows and not others, as once, few, many or a class when expanded.

-	TRBV6-2/TRBV6-3	TRBJ1-1	-	TGTGCCAGCAGTTATGAACTCTACACTGAAGCTTTCTTT	CASSYELYTEAFF
TRBD1	TRBV6-6	TRBJ1-2	-	TGTGCCAGCCAGACAGGGGGCGATGGCTACACCTTC	CASQTGGDGYTF
-	TRBV12-5	TRBJ2-3	many	TGTGCTAGTGGTTTACTGGGGGCGGAAGATACGCAGTATTTT	CASGLLGAEDTQYF
-	TRBV7-3	TRBJ2-2	-	TGTGCCAGCGGAACAGGGAGTTTTGGAGCCGGGGAGCTGTTTTTT	CASGTGSFGAGELFF
TRBD1	TRBV7-9	TRBJ1-1	-	TGTGCCAGCAGCAGAGGGACAGGGGGAAAAACTGAAGCTTTCTTT	CASSRGTGGKTEAFF
-	TRBV5-5	TRBJ1-2	-	TGTGCCAGCAGCTTGCTCGGACAGTCCTATGGCTACACCTTC	CASSLLGQSYGYTF
-	TRBV4-1	TRBJ2-7	many	TGCGCCAGCAGTCGAACAATAACTAGTGGGTACGAGCAGTACTTC	CASSRTITSGYEQYF
-	TRBV7-3	TRBJ2-7	-	TGTGCCAGCAGCTTAGTCGGCGAGCAGTACTTC	CASSLVGEQYF
TRBD1	TRBV2	TRBJ1-5	-	TGTGCCAGCAACAGAGGACAGGGAGATCAGCCCCAGCATTTT	CASNRGQGDQPQHF
TRBD2	TRBV29-1	TRBJ2-1	-	TGCAGCGTTGAAGGCGGACTAGCGGGAGCTCACTCCTACAATGAGCAGTTCTTC	CSVEGGLAGAHSYNEQFF
TRBD2	TRBV10-2	TRBJ2-3	-	TGCGCCAGCAGTGAGCTAGCGGGGGGGCCTGGTGGGACAGATACGCAGTATTTT	CASSELAGGPGGTDTQYF
TRBD1	TRBV5-1	TRBJ1-5	-	TGCGCCAGCAGCCTCGACAGGGGGGAACAGCCCCAGCATTTT	CASSLDRGEQPQHF
TRBD2	TRBV6-1	TRBJ2-3	-	TGTGCCAGCAGTGAATTTGGGGGGGAGGATACGCAGTATTTT	CASSEFGGEDTQYF
-	TRBV5-6	TRBJ2-5	-	TGTGCCAGCAGCCCGATAATGACTCCTCAAGAGACCCAGTACTTC	CASSPIMTPQETQYF
-	TRBV18	TRBJ2-7	-	TGTGCCAGCTCACCCTCTTTCGGGGGCGAGCAGTACTTC	CASSPSFGGEQYF
TRBD2	TRBV7-2	TRBJ2-2	-	TGTGCCAGCAGCTGGCGGCTAGCGGGAGGGCCCCCCGGGGAGCTGTTTTTT	CASSWRLAGGPPGELFF
-	TRBV19	TRBJ1-1	once	TGTGCCACCCGGACAGAATCTGAAGCTTTCTTT	CATRTESEAFF
-	TRBV20-1	TRBJ1-4	-	TGCAGTGCCCCCTCGGGGGAAAAACTGTTTTTT	CSAPSGEKLFF